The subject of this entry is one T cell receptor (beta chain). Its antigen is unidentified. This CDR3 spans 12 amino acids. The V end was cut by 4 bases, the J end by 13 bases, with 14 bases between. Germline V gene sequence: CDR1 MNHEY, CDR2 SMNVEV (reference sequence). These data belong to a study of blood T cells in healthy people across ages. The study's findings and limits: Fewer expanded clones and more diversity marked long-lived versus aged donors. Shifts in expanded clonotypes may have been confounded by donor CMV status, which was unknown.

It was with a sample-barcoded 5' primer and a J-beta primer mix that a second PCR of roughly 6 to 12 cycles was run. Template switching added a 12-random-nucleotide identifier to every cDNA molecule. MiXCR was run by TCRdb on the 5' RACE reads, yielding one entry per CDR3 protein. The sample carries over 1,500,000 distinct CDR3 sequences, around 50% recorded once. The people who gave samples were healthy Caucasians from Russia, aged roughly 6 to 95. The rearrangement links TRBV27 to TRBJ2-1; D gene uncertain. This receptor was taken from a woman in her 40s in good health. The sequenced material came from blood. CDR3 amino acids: CASSYTGVVQFF. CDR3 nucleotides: TGTGCCAGCAGTTACACGGGTGTGGTCCAGTTCTTC.